This is a list of T cell receptor beta chains from one sample in a study of T cells in Graves' hyperthyroidism and ophthalmopathy. One entry per CDR3 protein, called by TCRdb with MiXCR from the multiplex PCR reads. The table lists around 290,000 distinct CDR3 sequences, about an eighth of them singletons. Sequencing was performed on blood. These TCRs come from a woman aged 25-40 years with Graves' hyperthyroidism that later progressed to Graves' ophthalmopathy. The CDR3 runs from the conserved cysteine through the conserved F or W. The D gene is left open where the match is weak. Size values are once, few and many counts, or a class for expanded clones, and some rows have none.

d_call clone_size j_call v_call cdr3_nt cdr3_aa
TRBD2 - TRBJ2-1 TRBV20-1 TGCAGTGCTATTGGCATTGAGGCTAGCGGGAGGGTAAATGAGCAGTTCTTC CSAIGIEASGRVNEQFF
TRBD2 - TRBJ2-6 TRBV4-2 TGTACCAGCAGGGAGGGCGCGACAGGGGCCAACGTCCTGACTTTC CTSREGATGANVLTF
TRBD2 many TRBJ2-1 TRBV7-8 TGTGCCAGCAGCTTAGGGTCCCAACTAGCGGGAGGGCCTCGTAGTGAGCAGTTCTTC CASSLGSQLAGGPRSEQFF
- - TRBJ2-3 TRBV14 TGTGCCAGCAGCCAAGTCAGAGTTACTAGCACAGATACGCAGTATTTT CASSQVRVTSTDTQYF
TRBD1 many TRBJ1-1 TRBV6-4 TGTGCCAGCAGTGACTCCGACAGGGGAACTGAAGCTTTCTTT CASSDSDRGTEAFF
- many TRBJ1-2 TRBV28 TGTGCCAGCAGTTTAGGGTCCAGGGAGGCCTTC CASSLGSREAF
- many TRBJ2-7 TRBV7-8 TGTGCCAGCAGCTTAGAGGGGCACTACGAGCAGTACTTC CASSLEGHYEQYF
TRBD1 - TRBJ2-7 TRBV6-1 TGTGCCAGCAGTTGGAGTTTGGACAGGGCCCACGAGCAGTACTTC CASSWSLDRAHEQYF
TRBD2 many TRBJ2-3 TRBV7-8 TGTGCCAGCAGCTTAGCGCGTGAGACTAGCGGGAGTCTCGCTACGCAGTATTTT CASSLARETSGSLATQYF
- many TRBJ2-7 TRBV4-2 TGTGCCAGCAGCCAAGAAAAAGGGTACGACTACGAGCAGTACTTC CASSQEKGYDYEQYF
- few TRBJ2-7 TRBV14 TGTGCCAGCAGCCCTGGGGTCTCCGAGCAGTACTTC CASSPGVSEQYF
TRBD2 - TRBJ2-1 TRBV7-8 TGTGCCAGCAGCGCTCGCCGTGCGGGAGGCGCCTACAATGAGCAGTTCTTC CASSARRAGGAYNEQFF
TRBD1 many TRBJ2-5 TRBV7-9 TGTGCCAGCAGCTTCGCACGGGACAGGGGGCAAGAGACCCAGTACTTC CASSFARDRGQETQYF
- - TRBJ2-5 TRBV5-4 TGTGCCAGCAGCTACGGACGGGAAGAGACCCAGTACTTC CASSYGREETQYF
TRBD1 few TRBJ2-7 TRBV4-2 TGTGCCAGCAGCCAAGATAGTGGGACAGGGGGCTTTTACGAGCAGTACTTC CASSQDSGTGGFYEQYF
- many TRBJ1-2 TRBV28 TGTGCCAGCAGTCCGCTCCGGGAAAACGGAGGCTACACCTTC CASSPLRENGGYTF
- - TRBJ2-7 TRBV4-1 TGCGCCAGCAGCCAGAATGGGGAACAGGTAAACTACGAGCAGTACTTC CASSQNGEQVNYEQYF
- - TRBJ2-1 TRBV9 TGTGCCAGCAGCGTTGTAGCGGCTTTTTACAATGAGCAGTTCTTC CASSVVAAFYNEQFF
TRBD1 many TRBJ1-5 TRBV20-1 TGCAGTGCTCCGGACAGGCAGATCAATCAGCCCCAGCATTTT CSAPDRQINQPQHF
TRBD1 many TRBJ1-2 TRBV7-9 TGTGCCAGCAGCAGCCGGGACAGGCGTATCTATGGCTACACCTTC CASSSRDRRIYGYTF